One sample yielded the 30 T cell receptor beta chains listed below, sequenced in a study of T-cell memory formation after mild COVID-19. TCRdb re-derived calls from the 5' RACE reads in MiXCR, one entry per CDR3 protein. The table shows a few hundred thousand distinct CDR3 sequences, with roughly 15% occurring only once. Input material: PBMCs or a T cell subset sorted from them (not recorded which). These receptor sequences come from a man aged 18 to 35 who had mild COVID-19 (a few samples of this study predate the infection). Cell type and time point are not known.

The V and J genes are TRBV29-1 and TRBJ2-7; 7 bases are shared with TRBD1. CDR3 size: 15 residues. V shed 6 bases and J 2 bases; nucleotides not matched to a gene: 13. The germline CDR1 and CDR2 sequences are SQVTM and ANQGSEA. The DNA for the CDR3 is TGCAGCGTGGTCCAAACCGGGACAGAAACCTACGAGCAGTACTTC. The encoded protein is CSVVQTGTETYEQYF.

This clonotype turned up a few times. This chain links TRBV19 with TRBJ1-5; D not certain. The CDR3 is 14 residues long. Germline CDR1 and CDR2: LNHDA and SQIVND (reference sequence). The V gene lost 6 bases and the J gene lost 3 bases, with 12 bases spanning the gap. Here the CDR3 DNA reads TGTGCCAGTAGAAATCGAGGAACCAATCAGCCCCAGCATTTT. It codes for CASRNRGTNQPQHF.

This clonotype appeared many times. The V call is TRBV12-3 or TRBV12-4, the J call TRBJ2-2; possibly TRBD2 for D (6 bases). The CDR3 is 15 residues long. V was pared by 3 bases and J by 7 bases, with 15 bases between. CDR3 in DNA: TGTGCCAGCAGTTTGATGAGACTAGAAATCGGGGAGCTGTTTTTT. The encoded protein is CASSLMRLEIGELFF.

In DNA form, the CDR3 reads TGTGCCAGCAGCCCGGATTACTACACAGATACGCAGTATTTT. Protein sequence: CASSPDYYTDTQYF. The V call is TRBV7-2, the J call TRBJ2-3, with no clear D. V gave up 5 bases and J gave up 2 bases, with 11 bases separating them. Germline assignment: CDR1 SGHTA and CDR2 FQGNSA. The CDR3 consists of 14 residues.

In this sample, this clonotype turned up many times. The rearrangement links TRBV3-1 to TRBJ1-1; the D is unclear. The germline gives CDR1 LGHDT, CDR2 YNNKEL (reference sequence). Trimming cost V 2 bases and J 1 base, with 5 bases left between them. CDR3 size: 13 residues. CDR3 residues: CASSQRQNTEAFF. In DNA form, the CDR3 reads TGTGCCAGCAGCCAACGCCAGAACACTGAAGCTTTCTTT.

The chain recombines TRBV7-2 with TRBJ2-7; TRBD1 matches 7 bases. Losses at the gene ends were 1 base for V and 3 bases for J; bases not matched to a gene: 3. The CDR3 covers 14 residues. The germline V gene has CDR1 SGHTA and CDR2 FQGNSA. The CDR3 reads CASSLGRTGYEQYF. The CDR3 nucleotides are TGTGCCAGCAGCTTAGGGCGGACAGGCTACGAGCAGTACTTC.

In its sample, this clonotype was seen a few times. The V gene is TRBV28, the J gene TRBJ1-4; 7 positions agree with TRBD1. CDR3 length: 13 residues. Germline lookup yields CDR1 MDHEN and CDR2 SYDVKM. V dropped 7 bases and J dropped 7; count of bases not matched to a gene: 6. Here the CDR3 DNA reads TGTGCCAGCAAGTCGGGACAGAGTGAAAAACTGTTTTTT. Its translation is CASKSGQSEKLFF.

This clonotype came up a few times. The chain has TRBV2 and TRBJ2-7, with D possibly matching TRBD1 (6 bases). Trimming took off 9 bases at V and 2 bases at J, with 11 bases between the two ends. The CDR3 length is 12 residues. Germline V lookup: CDR1 SNHLY, CDR2 FYNNEI. The CDR3 region is CASGDTTYEQYV. The CDR3 DNA sequence: TGTGCCAGTGGGGACACCACCTACGAGCAGTACGTC.

The chain carries TRBV5-6 and TRBJ1-2; D is ambiguous. The CDR3 runs to 13 residues. Trimming took off 0 bases at V and 3 bases at J, with 6 bases between the two ends. Germline-derived CDR1 and CDR2 are SGHDT and YYEEEE. CDR3 nucleotides: TGTGCCAGCAGCTTGGGGGCCCACTATGGCTACACCTTC. This gives the protein CASSLGAHYGYTF.

The chain has TRBV7-3 and TRBJ2-3; perhaps D is TRBD1 or TRBD2 (5 bases each). CDR3 length: 15 amino acids. Germline CDR1 is SGHTA and CDR2 is FQGTGA. Trimming removed 4 bases at V and 2 bases at J, with 13 bases between. The CDR3 coding sequence is TGTGCCAGCAGCTCCCGCCGGGGACCCACAGATACGCAGTATTTT. Protein product: CASSSRRGPTDTQYF. Variable domain in full (rest from reference TRBV7-3 and TRBJ2-3): GAGVSQTPSNKVTEKGKYVELRCDPISGHTALYWYRQSLGQGPEFLIYFQGTGAADDSGLPNDRFFAVRPEGSVSTLKIQRTERGDSAVYLCASSSRRGPTDTQYFGPGTRLTVL.

The chain joins TRBV6-5 to TRBJ1-2, with 9 bases lining up with TRBD1. Germline CDR1 reads MNHEY; CDR2 reads SVGAGI. V dropped 6 bases and J dropped 4; count of bases not matched to a gene: 6. This CDR3 comprises 14 residues. CDR3 protein: CASRPRQGVYGYTF. For the CDR3, the DNA is TGTGCCAGCAGACCCCGACAGGGGGTCTATGGCTACACCTTC.

This clonotype was observed a handful of times. The rearrangement joins TRBV20-1 to TRBJ2-7; D could derive from TRBD1 or TRBD2 (5 bases each). Trimming stripped 5 bases from V and 0 bases from J, with 14 bases between. The CDR3 has 14 residues. The V gene's germline CDR1 is DFQATT and CDR2 SNEGSKA (reference sequence). The CDR3 nucleotides read TGCAGTGCTCGGTCCGTCGGGACCTCCTACGAGCAGTACTTC. It yields the protein CSARSVGTSYEQYF.

The rearrangement links TRBV7-9 to TRBJ1-3; D gene ambiguous. Germline V gene lookup returns CDR1 SEHNR and CDR2 FQNEAQ (reference sequence). V was trimmed by 3 bases and J by 4 bases, leaving 7 bases between them. This CDR3 is 13 amino acids long. CDR3 DNA: TGTGCCAGCAGCTTCGGGGAGGGAAACACCATATATTTT. This gives the protein CASSFGEGNTIYF.

This clonotype occurred a few times. This rearrangement joins TRBV23-1 to TRBJ2-3, with no clear D. TRBV23-1 is reported as an ORF; its role is uncertain. With 1 base removed from V and 2 bases from J, the gap between germline ends came to 22 bases. CDR3 length equals 19 residues. The CDR3 bases are TGCGCCAGCAGTCAATTTGGCGGAGCTCGATCCCCATTCACAGATACGCAGTATTTT. It is translated as CASSQFGGARSPFTDTQYF.

There are a few counts of this clonotype. The gene calls are TRBV21-1 and TRBJ2-7. TRBV21-1 is tagged as a pseudogene. The CDR3 consists of 14 residues. The CDR3 loop is CASSKRQWCYEQYV. CDR3 DNA: TGTGCCAGCAGCAAAAGGCAGTGGTGCTACGAGCAGTACGTC.

This clonotype was observed at least ten times. The chain recombines TRBV5-1 with TRBJ2-3, with D perhaps assigned TRBD1 or TRBD2 (5 bases each). Trimming shortened V by 0 bases and J by 2 bases, and 7 bases separated the two germline ends. The CDR3 extends over 14 amino acids. The germline V gene encodes CDR1 SGHRS and CDR2 YFSETQ. The CDR3 here is CASSLGGDTDTQYF. The CDR3 coding sequence is TGCGCCAGCAGCTTGGGAGGGGACACAGATACGCAGTATTTT.

The V and J genes are TRBV4-2 and TRBJ2-6, with 7 bases fitting TRBD1. Germline CDR1 LGHNA, CDR2 YNFKEQ. The ends lost 0 bases at V and 0 bases at J; junction bases unmatched: 20. CDR3 length equals 23 residues. The CDR3 loop is CASSQEQYGRDRELVSGANVLTF. Here the CDR3 DNA reads TGTGCCAGCAGCCAAGAACAGTACGGCCGGGACAGAGAATTAGTCTCTGGGGCCAACGTCCTGACTTTC.

In this sample, this clonotype turned up a few times. The chain links TRBV5-1 to TRBJ2-3; possibly TRBD2 for D (6 bases). Trimming removed 4 bases at V and 2 bases at J, with 23 bases between. Germline V gene data show CDR1 as SGHRS and CDR2 as YFSETQ. The CDR3 is made up of 18 amino acids. DNA of the CDR3: TGCGCCAGCAGCCTCCCCTCGTCGCGGGACTCCCCCACAGATACGCAGTATTTT. Its translation is CASSLPSSRDSPTDTQYF.

The chain uses TRBV5-1 and TRBJ2-5; no definite D call. The CDR3 spans 11 residues. The germline V gene has CDR1 SGHRS and CDR2 YFSETQ. V was pared by 9 bases and J by 5 bases, with 11 bases between. In DNA form, the CDR3 reads TGCGCCACCTTGATTTCGGAGACCCAGTACTTC. This gives the protein CATLISETQYF. The whole variable domain, remainder taken from reference TRBV5-1 and TRBJ2-5, is KAGVTQTPRYLIKTRGQQVTLSCSPISGHRSVSWYQQTPGQGLQFLFEYFSETQRNKGNFPGRFSGRQFSNSRSEMNVSTLELGDSALYLCATLISETQYFGPGTRLLVL.

In regard to this clonotype: A read error may account for a junction end that differs from germline. This sequence joins TRBV15 and TRBJ2-7, with D tentatively TRBD2 (5 bases). The CDR3 is 13 residues long. CDR1 is LNHNV and CDR2 is YYDKDF in the germline V gene (reference sequence). The CDR3 DNA is TGTGCCACCAGAAGAGACGGGGTCCACGAGCAGTACTTC. The encoded protein is CATRRDGVHEQYF.

This sequence joins TRBV29-1 and TRBJ2-3, with D hard to call. V was shortened by 5 bases and J by 8 bases, with 8 bases between the two germline ends. The CDR3 is 10 amino acids. The germline CDR1 and CDR2 sequences are SQVTM and ANQGSEA. CDR3 in DNA: TGCAGCGTTTTTCGGGCTACGCAGTATTTT. The encoded protein is CSVFRATQYF.

This clonotype has more than one count but fewer than ten. The chain has TRBV7-9 and TRBJ2-1, with TRBD2 matching 11 bases. The CDR3 is 17 amino acids. The V gene end was trimmed by 4 bases and the J gene end by 0 bases; junction bases not matched to a gene: 5. Germline-derived CDR1 and CDR2 are SEHNR and FQNEAQ (reference sequence). The CDR3 sequence: CASSSSSGGPSYNEQFF. The CDR3 DNA reads as TGTGCCAGCAGCTCCTCTAGCGGGGGGCCCTCCTACAATGAGCAGTTCTTC.

The chain is built from TRBV6-5 and TRBJ1-1; D is unclear. Deletions cut 7 bases from V and 1 base from J, with 7 bases between. The CDR3 runs 12 residues. CDR1 is MNHEY, CDR2 SVGAGI, per germline. As DNA, the CDR3 is TGTGCCAGCATAGGACGGAACACTGAAGCTTTCTTT. It translates to CASIGRNTEAFF.

This clonotype appeared a few times. The chain combines TRBV5-1 with TRBJ1-1; tentatively, D is TRBD1 (6 bases). This CDR3 comprises 13 residues. Germline V CDR1 and CDR2: SGHRS, YFSETQ. V shed 2 bases and J shed 7 bases, with 12 bases lying between them. The CDR3 protein is CASSFKGGGEAFF. The CDR3 coding sequence is TGCGCCAGCAGCTTTAAGGGGGGAGGTGAAGCTTTCTTT.

This clonotype was seen only a few times. J is TRBJ2-7 and V is TRBV4-3; 11 bases match TRBD1. The germline V gene encodes CDR1 LGHNA and CDR2 YSLEER. This CDR3 region has 17 residues. V was clipped by 0 bases and J by 2 bases; unmatched bases: 6. Here the CDR3 reads CASSQDGWGQGAYEQYF. The DNA of the CDR3 is TGCGCCAGCAGCCAAGACGGTTGGGGACAGGGGGCCTACGAGCAGTACTTC.

This clonotype turned up a few times. The chain couples TRBV4-1 to TRBJ1-1; possibly TRBD1 for D (6 bases). Germline CDR1 MGHRA, CDR2 YSYEKL. This CDR3 has 15 amino acids. V was shortened by 2 bases and J by 4 bases, with 14 bases between the two germline ends. This chain's CDR3 is CASSQHGIGGTEAFF. The CDR3 DNA reads as TGCGCCAGCAGCCAACACGGGATAGGGGGCACTGAAGCTTTCTTT.

The chain recombines TRBV12-3 or TRBV12-4 with TRBJ1-1, with D tentatively TRBD1 (6 bases). CDR3 size: 14 residues. Between the trimmed V and J ends, which lost 8 bases and 1 base, there was a span of 14 bases. The chain's CDR3 is CASSDSRSNTEAFF. In DNA, the CDR3 is TGTGCCAGCTCGGACAGTCGGTCGAACACTGAAGCTTTCTTT.

This chain uses TRBV18 with TRBJ2-2; 11 bases agree with TRBD2. V shed 2 bases, J shed 0 bases, and the junction held 2 bases outside the gene matches. CDR3 length: 17 residues. The germline V gene encodes CDR1 KGHSH and CDR2 LQKENI. The chain's CDR3 is CASSPGLAGANTGELFF. CDR3 nucleotides: TGTGCCAGCTCACCAGGACTAGCGGGTGCGAACACCGGGGAGCTGTTTTTT.

This clonotype was counted many times. In nucleotides, the CDR3 is TGTGCCAGCAGCGCATACAGGGGCCAAGAGACCCAGTACTTC. Residues: CASSAYRGQETQYF. The chain uses TRBV7-8 and TRBJ2-5; 7 bases are a match to TRBD1. Germline V gene lookup returns CDR1 SGHVS and CDR2 FQNEAQ. With V trimmed by 5 bases and J by 1 base, 4 bases remained unmatched. CDR3 length: 14 amino acids.

This clonotype occurred a few times. The chain employs TRBV29-1 and TRBJ1-2; 8 bases map to TRBD1. Trimming cost V 7 bases and J 8 bases; bases outside gene matches: 6. The CDR3 has 11 residues. Germline V gives CDR1 SQVTM, CDR2 ANQGSEA. CDR3 in DNA: TGCAGCGGGACAGGGCCGCAAGGCTACACCTTC. It encodes CSGTGPQGYTF.